A selection of T cell receptor beta chains follows, all from one sample in a study of tumor-infiltrating lymphocytes in localized non-small cell lung cancer. Clones were read by immunoSEQ multiplex PCR, and TCRdb kept only the in-frame ones, dropping some. The repertoire includes 9,000 to 15,000 clones, just over 65% of them detected once, and more than 9.5% sits in the top ten. The material sequenced was uninvolved lung tissue not adjacent to the tumor. Receptors originate from a human donor with non-small cell lung cancer. Both conserved end residues are part of each CDR3. Each record gives: CDR3 protein, CDR3 DNA, J gene, CDR3 length, clone size, D gene, V gene. The D gene is left open where the match is weak. Where a row states a size, it is once, few, many or the class of an expanded clone; other rows omit it.

cdr3_aa: CASSLGGDGGLYTF; cdr3_nt: TGTGCCAGCAGCTTAGGTGGGGACGGAGGATTGTACACCTTC; j_call: TRBJ1-2; cdr3_length: 14; clone_size: .; d_call: .; v_call: TRBV7-6
cdr3_aa: CSATDRTNTEAFF; cdr3_nt: TGCAGCGCTACCGACAGGACAAACACTGAAGCTTTCTTT; j_call: TRBJ1-1; cdr3_length: 13; clone_size: few; d_call: .; v_call: TRBV29-1
cdr3_aa: CASIGQGRNYGYTF; cdr3_nt: TGTGCCAGCATCGGACAGGGGCGTAACTATGGCTACACCTTC; j_call: TRBJ1-2; cdr3_length: 14; clone_size: .; d_call: TRBD1; v_call: TRBV28
cdr3_aa: CASSSGTVNSPLHF; cdr3_nt: TGTGCCAGCAGCTCCGGGACAGTTAATTCACCCCTCCACTTT; j_call: TRBJ1-6; cdr3_length: 14; clone_size: .; d_call: TRBD1; v_call: TRBV11-3
cdr3_aa: CSVQSDSYNEQFF; cdr3_nt: TGCAGCGTTCAGTCAGACTCCTACAATGAGCAGTTCTTC; j_call: TRBJ2-1; cdr3_length: 13; clone_size: .; d_call: .; v_call: TRBV29-1
cdr3_aa: CSARVQREAFF; cdr3_nt: TGCAGTGCTAGAGTACAGCGTGAAGCTTTCTTT; j_call: TRBJ1-1; cdr3_length: 11; clone_size: few; d_call: .; v_call: TRBV20-1
cdr3_aa: CASRGGQTSYEQYF; cdr3_nt: TGTGCCAGCAGGGGGGGACAGACCTCCTACGAGCAGTACTTC; j_call: TRBJ2-7; cdr3_length: 14; clone_size: medium-sized; d_call: .; v_call: TRBV7-9
cdr3_aa: CASSVTSSGANVLTF; cdr3_nt: TGTGCCAGCAGCGTCACTAGCTCTGGGGCCAACGTCCTGACTTTC; j_call: TRBJ2-6; cdr3_length: 15; clone_size: .; d_call: .; v_call: TRBV5-5
cdr3_aa: CASSFSGGDYNEQFF; cdr3_nt: TGTGCCAGCAGCTTTAGCGGGGGCGACTACAATGAGCAGTTCTTC; j_call: TRBJ2-1; cdr3_length: 15; clone_size: few; d_call: TRBD2; v_call: TRBV9
cdr3_aa: CASSLSLTSVYEQYF; cdr3_nt: TGTGCCAGCAGCTTAAGTTTGACTAGCGTCTACGAGCAGTACTTC; j_call: TRBJ2-7; cdr3_length: 15; clone_size: .; d_call: TRBD2; v_call: TRBV7-2
cdr3_aa: CASSKGSETQYF; cdr3_nt: TGTGCCAGCAGCAAAGGGTCAGAGACCCAGTACTTC; j_call: TRBJ2-5; cdr3_length: 12; clone_size: .; d_call: .; v_call: TRBV11-2
cdr3_aa: CASSLRAGQDEKLFF; cdr3_nt: TGCGCCAGCAGCTTGCGGGCGGGACAGGACGAAAAACTGTTTTTT; j_call: TRBJ1-4; cdr3_length: 15; clone_size: .; d_call: TRBD1; v_call: TRBV5-1
cdr3_aa: CASSVGTGGINTEAFF; cdr3_nt: TGTGCCAGCAGCGTTGGGACAGGGGGAATCAACACTGAAGCTTTCTTT; j_call: TRBJ1-1; cdr3_length: 16; clone_size: once; d_call: TRBD1; v_call: TRBV9
cdr3_aa: CASSPPTGGAYGYTF; cdr3_nt: TGTGCCAGCAGCCCCCCGACAGGGGGGGCCTATGGCTACACCTTC; j_call: TRBJ1-2; cdr3_length: 15; clone_size: .; d_call: TRBD1; v_call: TRBV11-2
cdr3_aa: CAWNRGLNTEAFF; cdr3_nt: TGTGCCTGGAACCGGGGGCTGAACACTGAAGCTTTCTTT; j_call: TRBJ1-1; cdr3_length: 13; clone_size: .; d_call: .; v_call: TRBV30
cdr3_aa: CASSNRDRNTIYF; cdr3_nt: TGTGCCAGCAGCAACAGGGATCGAAACACCATATATTTT; j_call: TRBJ1-3; cdr3_length: 13; clone_size: .; d_call: .; v_call: TRBV6-5
cdr3_aa: CASSLDVRGRGLLRETQYF; cdr3_nt: TGTGCCAGCAGCTTAGATGTGAGGGGTCGGGGCTTACTGCGAGAGACCCAGTACTTC; j_call: TRBJ2-5; cdr3_length: 19; clone_size: .; d_call: .; v_call: TRBV11-2
cdr3_aa: CASRGFANTGELFF; cdr3_nt: TGTGCCAGCAGGGGGTTTGCGAACACCGGGGAGCTGTTTTTT; j_call: TRBJ2-2; cdr3_length: 14; clone_size: .; d_call: .; v_call: TRBV2
cdr3_aa: CASSVGSYDQPQHF; cdr3_nt: TGTGCCAGCAGCGTCGGGAGTTATGATCAGCCCCAGCATTTT; j_call: TRBJ1-5; cdr3_length: 14; clone_size: .; d_call: .; v_call: TRBV9
cdr3_aa: CSADPGGGYTF; cdr3_nt: TGCAGTGCTGACCCCGGGGGTGGCTACACCTTC; j_call: TRBJ1-2; cdr3_length: 11; clone_size: medium-sized; d_call: .; v_call: TRBV20-1
cdr3_aa: CASSLGDRGKEAFF; cdr3_nt: TGTGCCAGCAGCTTAGGAGACAGGGGGAAAGAAGCTTTCTTT; j_call: TRBJ1-1; cdr3_length: 14; clone_size: .; d_call: TRBD1; v_call: TRBV7-2
cdr3_aa: CASSQAIGYNTGELFF; cdr3_nt: TGCGCCAGCAGCCAAGCTATAGGGTATAACACCGGGGAGCTGTTTTTT; j_call: TRBJ2-2; cdr3_length: 16; clone_size: .; d_call: .; v_call: TRBV4-3
cdr3_aa: CASSQDGGGVYDTQYF; cdr3_nt: TGCGCCAGCAGCCAAGATGGAGGTGGGGTGTATGATACGCAGTATTTT; j_call: TRBJ2-3; cdr3_length: 16; clone_size: .; d_call: .; v_call: TRBV4-3
cdr3_aa: CASSPLGEGEQYF; cdr3_nt: TGTGCCAGCAGCCCCCTCGGGGAAGGGGAGCAGTACTTC; j_call: TRBJ2-7; cdr3_length: 13; clone_size: few; d_call: .; v_call: TRBV9
cdr3_aa: CASSPRHSGNTIYF; cdr3_nt: TGTGCCAGCAGCCCTAGACATTCTGGAAACACCATATATTTT; j_call: TRBJ1-3; cdr3_length: 14; clone_size: .; d_call: .; v_call: TRBV6-6
cdr3_aa: CASSQDRGRAPTEQFF; cdr3_nt: TGCGCCAGCAGCCAAGATCGAGGGAGGGCTCCCACTGAGCAGTTCTTC; j_call: TRBJ2-1; cdr3_length: 16; clone_size: .; d_call: TRBD2; v_call: TRBV4-3
cdr3_aa: CATSGPTGEAANIQYF; cdr3_nt: TGTGCCACCAGCGGCCCAACAGGGGAAGCAGCAAACATTCAGTACTTC; j_call: TRBJ2-4; cdr3_length: 16; clone_size: .; d_call: TRBD1; v_call: TRBV15
cdr3_aa: CATSGLMNTEAFF; cdr3_nt: TGTGCCACCAGCGGTCTTATGAACACTGAAGCTTTCTTT; j_call: TRBJ1-1; cdr3_length: 13; clone_size: .; d_call: .; v_call: TRBV15
cdr3_aa: CASSSSGSDNTGELFF; cdr3_nt: TGTGCCAGCAGTTCTAGCGGGAGTGATAACACCGGGGAGCTGTTTTTT; j_call: TRBJ2-2; cdr3_length: 16; clone_size: .; d_call: TRBD2; v_call: TRBV5-5
cdr3_aa: CASSPRTGLGNEQFF; cdr3_nt: TGTGCCAGCAGTCCGCGGACAGGGTTGGGCAATGAGCAGTTCTTC; j_call: TRBJ2-1; cdr3_length: 15; clone_size: .; d_call: TRBD1; v_call: TRBV6-5
cdr3_aa: CASSSGLGYEQYF; cdr3_nt: TGCGCCAGCAGCTCCGGACTAGGCTACGAGCAGTACTTC; j_call: TRBJ2-7; cdr3_length: 13; clone_size: .; d_call: TRBD2; v_call: TRBV4-1
cdr3_aa: CASSYPGQGWNEQFF; cdr3_nt: TGTGCCAGCAGCTATCCGGGACAGGGGTGGAATGAGCAGTTCTTC; j_call: TRBJ2-1; cdr3_length: 15; clone_size: medium-sized; d_call: TRBD1; v_call: TRBV7-9
cdr3_aa: CASSQERWGETQYF; cdr3_nt: TGCGCCAGCAGCCAAGAACGATGGGGGGAGACCCAGTACTTC; j_call: TRBJ2-5; cdr3_length: 14; clone_size: .; d_call: .; v_call: TRBV4-3
cdr3_aa: CASPGGEGYTF; cdr3_nt: TGTGCCAGCCCCGGCGGGGAGGGCTACACCTTC; j_call: TRBJ1-2; cdr3_length: 11; clone_size: .; d_call: .; v_call: TRBV5-4
cdr3_aa: CASSQGIARGTDTQYF; cdr3_nt: TGCGCCAGCAGCCAAGGAATCGCGCGGGGCACAGATACGCAGTATTTT; j_call: TRBJ2-3; cdr3_length: 16; clone_size: .; d_call: .; v_call: TRBV4-3
cdr3_aa: CASSHVPYGYTF; cdr3_nt: TGTGCCAGCAGCCACGTCCCCTATGGCTACACCTTC; j_call: TRBJ1-2; cdr3_length: 12; clone_size: .; d_call: .; v_call: TRBV14
cdr3_aa: CASSWRDSEQYF; cdr3_nt: TGTGCCAGCAGTTGGCGGGACAGCGAGCAGTACTTC; j_call: TRBJ2-7; cdr3_length: 12; clone_size: .; d_call: .; v_call: TRBV6-5
cdr3_aa: CASSLDATLNTEAFF; cdr3_nt: TGCGCCAGCAGCTTGGATGCCACATTGAACACTGAAGCTTTCTTT; j_call: TRBJ1-1; cdr3_length: 15; clone_size: .; d_call: .; v_call: TRBV5-1
cdr3_aa: CASSQGDGYGYTF; cdr3_nt: TGTGCCAGCAGTCAGGGGGATGGCTATGGCTACACCTTC; j_call: TRBJ1-2; cdr3_length: 13; clone_size: few; d_call: TRBD1; v_call: TRBV7-2
cdr3_aa: CAIREDTEAFF; cdr3_nt: TGTGCCATCAGGGAGGACACTGAAGCTTTCTTT; j_call: TRBJ1-1; cdr3_length: 11; clone_size: few; d_call: .; v_call: TRBV10-3
cdr3_aa: CASSLSTGQGRGYTF; cdr3_nt: TGTGCCAGCAGCTTATCCACCGGGCAGGGACGCGGCTACACCTTC; j_call: TRBJ1-2; cdr3_length: 15; clone_size: few; d_call: .; v_call: TRBV7-2
cdr3_aa: CASSLYFTEPQHF; cdr3_nt: TGTGCCAGCAGCTTGTATTTTACGGAGCCCCAGCATTTT; j_call: TRBJ1-5; cdr3_length: 13; clone_size: .; d_call: .; v_call: TRBV5-6
cdr3_aa: CASSLTGGSVGAFF; cdr3_nt: TGTGCCAGCAGTTTGACAGGGGGGTCAGTCGGAGCTTTCTTT; j_call: TRBJ1-1; cdr3_length: 14; clone_size: .; d_call: TRBD1; v_call: TRBV6-6
cdr3_aa: CASSRGRNEQFF; cdr3_nt: TGTGCCAGCAGCCGAGGACGGAATGAGCAGTTCTTC; j_call: TRBJ2-1; cdr3_length: 12; clone_size: once; d_call: .; v_call: TRBV7-6
cdr3_aa: CATSGPGNIQYF; cdr3_nt: TGTGCCACGTCCGGTCCCGGAAACATTCAGTACTTC; j_call: TRBJ2-4; cdr3_length: 12; clone_size: .; d_call: .; v_call: TRBV2